What follows are 9 T cell receptor beta chains derived from one specimen sequenced in a study of blood T cell repertoires in COVID-19. Method: immunoSEQ multiplex PCR; TCRdb's copy keeps in-frame clones and lacks some. This sample has roughly 70,000 clones, with 75% to 95% found just once. Input material: peripheral blood. These receptors all come from a human donor with active COVID-19. The donor label of this sample is uncertain.

The V and J genes are TRBV27 and TRBJ2-7; tentative D call: TRBD2 (6 bases). CDR1 and CDR2 (germline): MNHEY, SMNVEV (reference sequence). CDR3 length: 13 amino acids. V gave up 3 bases and J gave up 6 bases, with 12 bases separating them. In DNA form, the CDR3 reads TGTGCCAGCAGTTTTTGGCGGGATGGCGAGCAGTACTTC. The encoded protein is CASSFWRDGEQYF.

V gene TRBV27 combines with J gene TRBJ1-6; tentative D call: TRBD1 (5 bases). From germline, CDR1 is MNHEY and CDR2 SMNVEV (reference sequence). V lost 5 bases and J 12 bases, leaving 11 bases between the germline ends. CDR3 length equals 12 residues. The CDR3 here is CASSGGDVPLHF. In nucleotides, the CDR3 is TGTGCCAGCAGTGGAGGGGACGTACCCCTCCACTTT.

This chain connects TRBV7-8 to TRBJ1-1; possible D gene TRBD1, 6 bases. CDR3 length: 15 amino acids. V was pared by 5 bases and J by 3 bases, with 16 bases between. Germline lookup yields CDR1 SGHVS and CDR2 FQNEAQ. CDR3 loop: CASSPRSGGDTEAFF. The CDR3 region has the DNA TGTGCCAGCAGCCCCCGGTCTGGGGGCGACACTGAAGCTTTCTTT.

This clone was observed a single time. As DNA, the CDR3 is TGCAGCGTCGCGAAAGGACAGGGGGCGCGGGACGAGCAGTACTTC. Translating gives CSVAKGQGARDEQYF. This chain joins TRBV29-1 and TRBJ2-7; 11 nucleotides line up with TRBD1. The V and J ends lost 6 bases and 5 bases, in that order; junction bases with no gene match: 12. The CDR3 extends over 15 amino acids. CDR1 and CDR2 (germline): SQVTM, ANQGSEA.

The chain has TRBV6-2 or TRBV6-3 and TRBJ1-1; possible D gene TRBD1, 6 bases. The CDR3 extends over 15 amino acids. V was pared by 7 bases and J by 4 bases, with 19 bases between. Germline CDR1 and CDR2: MNHEY and SVGEGT. The DNA of the CDR3 is TGTGCCAGCATCCCACGAAGGGGAGGGGGCACTGAAGCTTTCTTT. Translation: CASIPRRGGGTEAFF.

This clone was counted once. The CDR3: CASSVSRGPSQPQHF. CDR3 bases: TGCGCCAGCAGCGTTTCTAGGGGCCCGAGCCAGCCCCAGCATTTT. V is TRBV4-3 and J is TRBJ1-5, with D maybe TRBD1 (5 bases). The germline V gene has CDR1 LGHNA and CDR2 YSLEER. This CDR3 is built from 15 residues. V dropped 5 bases and J dropped 7 bases, with 18 bases sitting between them.

The V gene is TRBV27, the J gene TRBJ2-1; the D gene is possibly TRBD1 (5 bases). Germline lookup yields CDR1 MNHEY and CDR2 SMNVEV (reference sequence). V was pared by 2 bases and J by 8 bases, with 7 bases between. The CDR3 is made up of 12 amino acids. CDR3 DNA sequence: TGTGCCAGCAGTTTACTAGGGGATGAGCAGTTCTTC. This encodes CASSLLGDEQFF.

The chain carries TRBV5-6 and TRBJ1-6; D gene unclear. CDR3 size: 14 residues. Between the trimmed V and J ends, which lost 0 bases and 7 bases, there was a span of 8 bases. Germline CDR1 is SGHDT and CDR2 is YYEEEE. The CDR3 DNA reads TGTGCCAGCAGCTTGGACACCCGCAATTCACCCCTCCACTTT. Protein: CASSLDTRNSPLHF.

The CDR3: CASSPTTGGNEQFF. DNA of the CDR3: TGCGCCAGCAGCCCTACTACAGGGGGTAATGAGCAGTTCTTC. The chain couples TRBV5-1 to TRBJ2-1, with TRBD1 matching over 8 bases. Trimming removed 4 bases from V and 7 bases from J; junction bases left unmatched: 7. CDR3 size: 14 residues. Looked up from germline, CDR1 is SGHRS and CDR2 is YFSETQ.